The clone carrying this T cell receptor (beta chain) was seen a single time. The sample originates from a study of blood T cells in healthy people across ages. Primed by a sample-barcoded 5' primer and a J-beta primer mix, a second PCR proceeded for about 6 to 12 cycles. TCRdb used MiXCR to reprocess the 5' RACE reads, holding one entry per CDR3 protein. This table has more than 800,000 distinct CDR3 sequences, less than 50% appearing once. The CDR3 spans 14 residues. After removal of 7 bases from V and 9 bases from J, the junction contained 11 bases not matched to a gene. The V gene's germline CDR1 is ENHRY and CDR2 SYGVKD.

The V call is TRBV10-3, the J call TRBJ2-1; 8 bases align to TRBD1. The sample comprised blood. This TCR derives from a woman between 55 and 75 years old in good health. The CDR3 region has the DNA TGTGCCATCAAGGGGGGACAGGCTCTTGGTGAGCAGTTCTTC. This codes for CAIKGGQALGEQFF.